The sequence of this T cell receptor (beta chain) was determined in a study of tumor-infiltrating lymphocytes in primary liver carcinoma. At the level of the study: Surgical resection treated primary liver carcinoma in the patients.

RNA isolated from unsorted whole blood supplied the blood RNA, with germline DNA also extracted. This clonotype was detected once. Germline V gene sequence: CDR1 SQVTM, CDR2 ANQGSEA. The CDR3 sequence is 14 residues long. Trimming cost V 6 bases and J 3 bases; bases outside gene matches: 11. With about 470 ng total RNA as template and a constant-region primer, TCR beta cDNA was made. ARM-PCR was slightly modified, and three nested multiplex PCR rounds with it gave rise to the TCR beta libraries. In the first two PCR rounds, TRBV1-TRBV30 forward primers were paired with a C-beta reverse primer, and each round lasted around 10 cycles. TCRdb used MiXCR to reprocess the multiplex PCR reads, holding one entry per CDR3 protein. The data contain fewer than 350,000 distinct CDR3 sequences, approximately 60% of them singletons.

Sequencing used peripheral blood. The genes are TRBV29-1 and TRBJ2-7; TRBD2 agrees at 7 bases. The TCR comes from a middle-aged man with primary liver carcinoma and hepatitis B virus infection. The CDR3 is CSVLPQTSSYEQYF. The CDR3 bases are TGCAGCGTCCTCCCTCAGACTAGCAGCTACGAGCAGTACTTC.